What follows are 6 T cell receptor beta chains derived from one specimen sequenced in a study of cytomegalovirus exposure and HLA in healthy donors. Both 60 Vbeta primers and 13 Jbeta primers went into the PCR. The assay was immunoSEQ multiplex PCR, and TCRdb's table has in-frame clones only and misses some. Of some 76,000 clones detected, roughly 70% appear once; the ten largest clones hold over 4.5%. The source material was PBMCs. The source of these receptors is a man in his sixties in good health and CMV-seropositive.

The J gene is TRBJ2-1, the V gene TRBV5-1; TRBD2 agrees at 8 bases. The trim removed 0 bases at V and 8 bases at J, leaving 4 bases unmatched. This CDR3 has 14 residues. Germline CDR1 and CDR2: SGHRS and YFSETQ. The CDR3 reads CASSLEREFDEQFF. The CDR3 coding sequence is TGCGCCAGCAGCTTGGAGCGGGAGTTCGATGAGCAGTTCTTC.

The chain recombines TRBV10-3 with TRBJ2-1; 9 bases align to TRBD2. CDR3 length: 15 amino acids. V lost 4 bases, J lost 3 bases, and 4 bases stayed unmatched. Germline loops: CDR1 ENHRY, CDR2 SYGVKD. As DNA, the CDR3 is TGTGCCATCAGTGGGTCAGCGGGGGGCTACAATGAGCAGTTCTTC. Translating gives CAISGSAGGYNEQFF.

The rearrangement links TRBV7-9 to TRBJ1-5, with D tentatively TRBD1 (5 bases). The CDR3 extends over 14 amino acids. V was pared by 1 base and J by 1 base, with 5 bases between. Germline CDR1 is SEHNR and CDR2 is FQNEAQ (reference sequence). CDR3 in amino acids: CASSLDRSNQPQHF. In DNA form, the CDR3 reads TGTGCCAGCAGCTTAGACAGGAGCAATCAGCCCCAGCATTTT. The variable domain in full, completed from reference TRBV7-9 and TRBJ1-5, reads DTGVSQNPRHKITKRGQNVTFRCDPISEHNRLYWYRQTLGQGPEFLTYFQNEAQLEKSRLLSDRFSAERPKGSFSTLEIQRTEQGDSAMYLCASSLDRSNQPQHFGDGTRLSIL.

The chain combines TRBV27 with TRBJ2-3, with a possible D match to TRBD2 (6 bases). The CDR3 loop spans 16 amino acids. V shed 6 bases and J shed 2 bases, with 18 bases lying between them. Germline V gene data show CDR1 as MNHEY and CDR2 as SMNVEV (reference sequence). CDR3 amino acids: CASRLTRDSYTDTQYF. The DNA of the CDR3 is TGTGCCAGCAGACTAACGAGGGACTCCTACACAGATACGCAGTATTTT.

V usage is TRBV11-2 and J usage is TRBJ2-7; D unclear. This CDR3 comprises 13 residues. Between the trimmed V and J ends, which lost 1 base and 3 bases, there was a span of 7 bases. CDR1 is SGHAT, CDR2 FQNNGV, per germline. CDR3 sequence: CASSLAHYYEQYF. DNA for the CDR3: TGTGCCAGCAGCTTAGCCCACTACTACGAGCAGTACTTC.

The chain combines TRBV28 with TRBJ2-7; 9 bases match TRBD2. From germline, CDR1 is MDHEN and CDR2 SYDVKM. J gave up 6 bases and V 6 bases, and 6 bases lay outside the gene matches. The CDR3 sequence is 13 residues long. This CDR3 reads CASRVAGAAEQYF. The DNA for the CDR3 is TGTGCCAGCAGAGTAGCGGGAGCAGCCGAGCAGTACTTC.